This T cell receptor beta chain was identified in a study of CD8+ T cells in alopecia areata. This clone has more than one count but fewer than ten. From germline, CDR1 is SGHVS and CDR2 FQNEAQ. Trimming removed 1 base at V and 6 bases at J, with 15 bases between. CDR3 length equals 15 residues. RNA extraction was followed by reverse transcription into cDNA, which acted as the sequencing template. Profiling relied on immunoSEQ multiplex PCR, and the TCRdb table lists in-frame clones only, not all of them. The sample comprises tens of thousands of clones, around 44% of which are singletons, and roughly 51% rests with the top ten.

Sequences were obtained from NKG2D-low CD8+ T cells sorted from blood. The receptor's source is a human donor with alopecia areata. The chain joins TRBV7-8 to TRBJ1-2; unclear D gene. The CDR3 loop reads CASSLGKTLIHGYTF. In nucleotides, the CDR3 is TGTGCCAGCAGCTTAGGGAAGACACTTATCCATGGCTACACCTTC.